Below are 2 T cell receptor beta chains sequenced from a single sample in a study of early T cells in non-severe SARS-CoV-2 infection. In TCRdb, the 5' RACE reads were re-called with MiXCR into one record per CDR3 protein. The sample contains approximately 37,000 distinct CDR3 sequences, roughly 7.9% of which appear only once. Specimen: whole blood, collected at baseline. The receptor source for this set is an adult who was a healthcare worker with PCR-confirmed SARS-CoV-2 infection or an uninfected control (not recorded which).

This clonotype was seen many times. The J gene is TRBJ2-1, the V gene TRBV12-3 or TRBV12-4; TRBD2 aligns across 10 bases. The J segment lost 7 bases and the V segment lost 7 bases, leaving 10 bases of the junction unmatched. This CDR3 contains 15 residues. The CDR3 is CASTPSLAGDNEQFF. In DNA form, the CDR3 reads TGTGCCAGCACCCCCTCCCTAGCGGGGGATAATGAGCAGTTCTTC.

This clonotype was recorded many times. The rearrangement links TRBV12-3 or TRBV12-4 to TRBJ1-1; the D is unclear. There are 16 residues in the CDR3. V lost 0 bases to trimming and J lost 1 base, with 12 bases between them. CDR3 nucleotides: TGTGCCAGCAGTTTAGCGGTCGATTTACCGAACACTGAAGCTTTCTTT. Translation: CASSLAVDLPNTEAFF.